This entry features one T cell receptor (beta chain) sequence. Original analysis: From reference gene primer amplification, estimates of nucleated cell counts were derived. Method: immunoSEQ multiplex PCR; TCRdb's copy keeps in-frame clones and lacks some. That table supplies the V and J calls and clone size; D and trimming were determined from the DNA. Among around 170,000 clones, around 85% were seen once, and the ten largest hold 4%. The ends lost 4 bases at V and 2 bases at J; junction bases unmatched: 14. This CDR3 has 17 amino acids. CDR1 and CDR2 from the germline V gene are SGHRS and YFSETQ. This specimen belongs to a study of blood T cell repertoires in COVID-19. Study in general: Specimens from acute and convalescent COVID-19 originated in the United States, Italy and Spain. Nucleic acid was either cDNA or gDNA, and it came from T cells, B-cell-depleted T cells, or PBMCs.

The sequence was collected from an older woman with acute or convalescent COVID-19. This chain joins TRBV5-1 and TRBJ2-5, with 7 nucleotides matching TRBD1. The sequencing input was peripheral blood. The CDR3 DNA is TGCGCCAGCAGCCTTGGGGTTGCCGGGACAGCACAAGAGACCCAGTACTTC. Its protein is CASSLGVAGTAQETQYF.